Each of the 21 T cell receptor beta chains below was sequenced from the same sample in a study of T cell responses to AZD1222 COVID-19 vaccine. Using immunoSEQ multiplex PCR, the repertoire was profiled, and TCRdb retains in-frame clones only, with some absent. The top ten hold roughly 4.3% of the sample, which has some 150,000 clones, approximately 90% seen once. The sequencing here drew on peripheral blood, taken 28 days after the second AZD1222 dose. These receptors were obtained from an adult who received the AZD1222 COVID-19 vaccine.

The chain couples TRBV30 to TRBJ2-1, with 8 bases lining up with TRBD2. The CDR3 is made up of 15 amino acids. CDR1 and CDR2 (germline): GTSNPN, SVGIG (reference sequence). V dropped 3 bases and J dropped 9; count of bases not matched to a gene: 13. CDR3 nucleotide sequence: TGTGCCTGGAGGTATTTGGCGGGGGGTTTTGGTGAGCAGTTCTTC. Amino acids: CAWRYLAGGFGEQFF.

The rearrangement links TRBV2 to TRBJ2-5; tentative D call: TRBD2 (6 bases). CDR1 and CDR2 from the germline V gene are SNHLY and FYNNEI. The CDR3 sequence is 14 residues long. The germline V and J ends were trimmed by 4 bases and 2 bases, with 11 bases remaining between them. The CDR3 nucleotides are TGTGCCAGCAGTGTGGCCGGGACTCAAGAGACCCAGTACTTC. It is translated as CASSVAGTQETQYF. Combining the CDR3 with reference TRBV2 and TRBJ2-5 gives the whole variable domain EPEVTQTPSHQVTQMGQEVILRCVPISNHLYFYWYRQILGQKVEFLVSFYNNEISEKSEIFDDQFSVERPDGSNFTLKIRSTKLEDSAMYFCASSVAGTQETQYFGPGTRLLVL.

This clone came up once. V gene TRBV12-3 or TRBV12-4 combines with J gene TRBJ1-1; D may be TRBD1 (5 bases). Between the trimmed V and J ends, which lost 8 bases and 4 bases, there was a span of 11 bases. This CDR3 contains 12 residues. CDR3 bases: TGTGCCAGCTCCAAAGGGGTCACTGAAGCTTTCTTT. This sequence encodes CASSKGVTEAFF.

This chain joins TRBV4-1 and TRBJ1-5; D unresolved. Trimming shortened V by 0 bases and J by 4 bases, and 10 bases separated the two germline ends. The CDR3 spans 15 residues. Germline V gene lookup returns CDR1 MGHRA and CDR2 YSYEKL. The CDR3 DNA reads TGCGCCAGCAGCCAAGAGGCAGCCAGAAATCAGCCCCAGCATTTT. Translation gives CASSQEAARNQPQHF.

V usage is TRBV5-1 and J usage is TRBJ1-3; D is uncertain. Germline CDR1 is SGHRS and CDR2 is YFSETQ. The germline V and J ends were trimmed by 1 base and 2 bases, with 19 bases remaining between them. This CDR3 is built from 18 residues. CDR3 in DNA: TGCGCCAGCAGCTTGCGGTACTCGGTCCGCGGGGCTGGAAACACCATATATTTT. Amino acids: CASSLRYSVRGAGNTIYF.

This clone was recorded many times. The gene calls are TRBV5-1 and TRBJ2-3; maybe TRBD1 (6 bases). Germline CDR1 is SGHRS and CDR2 is YFSETQ. The CDR3 has 13 amino acids. The V gene lost 5 bases and the J gene lost 3 bases, with 10 bases spanning the gap. The CDR3 loop reads CASRTGGTDTQYF. In nucleotides, the CDR3 is TGCGCCAGCAGGACAGGCGGAACAGATACGCAGTATTTT.

The CDR3 reads CASSASSTDTQYF. The CDR3 DNA is TGCGCCAGCAGCGCCTCTAGCACAGATACGCAGTATTTT. The chain couples TRBV5-1 to TRBJ2-3; no clear D. V was clipped by 4 bases and J by 0 bases, with 6 bases between them. The length of the CDR3 is 13 residues. CDR1 SGHRS and CDR2 YFSETQ come from the germline V gene.

The chain employs TRBV28 and TRBJ1-4; 7 positions match TRBD1. The CDR3 consists of 15 residues. The germline V gene has CDR1 MDHEN and CDR2 SYDVKM. J was trimmed by 5 bases and V by 6 bases; bases with no gene match: 9. The CDR3 DNA is TGTGCCAGCAGCCGAGGGGACAGCCTAAATGAAAAACTGTTTTTT. Translated, it gives CASSRGDSLNEKLFF.

CDR3 region: CASSALLAGAGNTIYF. CDR3 nucleotides: TGTGCCAGCAGCGCCCTACTTGCAGGCGCTGGAAACACCATATATTTT. The V gene is TRBV9, the J gene TRBJ1-3; D unresolved. The germline V gene has CDR1 SGDLS and CDR2 YYNGEE. Trimming took off 3 bases at V and 2 bases at J, with 15 bases between the two ends. The CDR3 consists of 16 residues.

The rearrangement links TRBV5-1 to TRBJ2-2; TRBD2 aligns across 10 bases. The CDR3 loop spans 17 amino acids. Trimming cost V 1 base and J 7 bases; bases outside gene matches: 10. CDR1 is SGHRS, CDR2 YFSETQ, per germline. CDR3 loop: CASSLISSGGAHGELFF. The CDR3 region has the DNA TGCGCCAGCAGCTTGATTTCCAGCGGGGGGGCGCACGGGGAGCTGTTTTTT.

The V and J genes are TRBV7-2 and TRBJ2-1; 8 nucleotides line up with TRBD2. Germline V gene sequence: CDR1 SGHTA, CDR2 FQGNSA. The CDR3 spans 16 residues. Germline trimming cut 1 base from V and 8 bases from J; bases unmatched to any gene: 10. The CDR3 spells CASSLGSAGAAYEQFF. CDR3 DNA: TGTGCCAGCAGCTTAGGTTCAGCGGGGGCTGCCTATGAGCAGTTCTTC. Looking up the rest from reference TRBV7-2 and TRBJ2-1 gives the full variable domain: GAGVSQSPSNKVTEKGKDVELRCDPISGHTALYWYRQSLGQGLEFLIYFQGNSAPDKSGLPSDRFSAERTGGSVSTLTIQRTQQEDSAVYLCASSLGSAGAAYEQFFGPGTRLTVL.

CDR3 loop: CASSPSSEEKLFF. DNA of the CDR3: TGTGCCAGCAGCCCCTCCTCGGAGGAAAAACTGTTTTTT. The chain uses TRBV7-9 and TRBJ1-4; the D is unclear. The CDR3 contains 13 residues. CDR1 is SEHNR, CDR2 FQNEAQ, per germline (reference sequence). V was pared by 5 bases and J by 8 bases, with 12 bases between.

The chain links TRBV19 to TRBJ1-1, with D unresolved. Trimming cost V 1 base and J 1 base, with 7 bases left between them. Germline values: CDR1 LNHDA, CDR2 SQIVND (reference sequence). CDR3 size: 14 residues. The CDR3 nucleotides read TGTGCCAGTAGTATAGGGCAGCCGAACACTGAAGCTTTCTTT. Protein sequence: CASSIGQPNTEAFF.

This chain uses TRBV19 with TRBJ1-2; D is unclear. The CDR3 runs to 14 residues. Per germline, CDR1 LNHDA and CDR2 SQIVND (reference sequence). Trimming left V 1 base short and J 3 bases short, with 9 bases between. Written as DNA, the CDR3 is TGTGCCAGTAGTATAGGGACCAAGGACTATGGCTACACCTTC. Protein product: CASSIGTKDYGYTF. Using reference TRBV19 and TRBJ1-2 for the parts outside the CDR3, the full variable domain is DGGITQSPKYLFRKEGQNVTLSCEQNLNHDAMYWYRQDPGQGLRLIYYSQIVNDFQKGDIAEGYSVSREKKESFPLTVTSAQKNPTAFYLCASSIGTKDYGYTFGSGTRLTVV.

DNA for the CDR3: TGTGCCTGGAGTAAGGACGGTGGCGATCAGCCCCAGCATTTT. Translating gives CAWSKDGGDQPQHF. The chain couples TRBV30 to TRBJ1-5; no firm D call. The CDR3 is made up of 14 amino acids. Germline CDR1 is GTSNPN and CDR2 is SVGIG (reference sequence). V lost 2 bases and J 5 bases, leaving 13 bases between the germline ends.

The V and J genes are TRBV10-1 and TRBJ1-2; D unclear. The CDR3 spans 16 residues. Trimming removed 2 bases at V and 7 bases at J, with 20 bases between. Germline V gene sequence: CDR1 WNHNN, CDR2 SYGVQD (reference sequence). The CDR3 nucleotides read TGCGCCAGCAGTGAGGAGCAACAACCCCGGGTTTTTGGCTACACCTTC. Its translation: CASSEEQQPRVFGYTF.

This chain links TRBV11-2 with TRBJ1-4, with a tentative D call TRBD1 (5 bases). Germline loops: CDR1 SGHAT, CDR2 FQNNGV. Trimming took 5 bases from V and 8 from J, leaving 18 bases between them. The length of the CDR3 is 15 residues. CDR3 loop: CASSRGTPSEEKLFF. The CDR3 nucleotides are TGTGCCAGCAGCCGTGGGACCCCGAGTGAGGAAAAACTGTTTTTT.

The chain is built from TRBV19 and TRBJ1-5; D ambiguous. The germline CDR1 and CDR2 sequences are LNHDA and SQIVND (reference sequence). CDR3 length: 14 residues. V dropped 1 base and J dropped 6 bases, with 10 bases sitting between them. CDR3 sequence reads: CASSIVQVFQPQHF. For the CDR3, the DNA is TGTGCCAGTAGTATAGTTCAGGTATTTCAGCCCCAGCATTTT. Supplemented by reference TRBV19 and TRBJ1-5, the full variable domain reads DGGITQSPKYLFRKEGQNVTLSCEQNLNHDAMYWYRQDPGQGLRLIYYSQIVNDFQKGDIAEGYSVSREKKESFPLTVTSAQKNPTAFYLCASSIVQVFQPQHFGDGTRLSIL.

CDR3 protein: CASRGTSNTEAFF. In nucleotides, the CDR3 is TGTGCCAGCAGAGGGACCTCGAACACTGAAGCTTTCTTT. The chain recombines TRBV27 with TRBJ1-1, with a weak D call TRBD1 (5 bases). This CDR3 comprises 13 residues. V gave up 6 bases and J gave up 1 base, with 9 bases separating them. Germline V gives CDR1 MNHEY, CDR2 SMNVEV (reference sequence).

The chain carries TRBV5-1 and TRBJ1-2; no clear D gene. Germline V gene lookup returns CDR1 SGHRS and CDR2 YFSETQ. V lost 1 base to trimming and J lost 2 bases, with 9 bases between them. This CDR3 is 14 amino acids long. The CDR3 spells CASSLREFNYGYTF. For the CDR3, the DNA is TGCGCCAGCAGCTTGCGGGAGTTCAACTATGGCTACACCTTC.

This rearrangement joins TRBV3-1 (or the pseudogene TRBV3-2) to TRBJ1-4; no clear D. V lost 2 bases to trimming and J lost 0 bases, with 7 bases between them. The CDR3 runs 15 residues. Germline V gene data show CDR1 as LGHDT and CDR2 as YNNKEL (reference sequence). DNA of the CDR3: TGTGCCAGCAGCCAACCGGCAGCAACTAATGAAAAACTGTTTTTT. It translates to CASSQPAATNEKLFF.